This T cell receptor beta chain was identified in a study of T cells after yellow fever vaccination. Findings and limits, study-wide: Contaminating bulk clonotypes could be abundant in FACS-sorted repertoires. The secondary response peaked faster, at day 5 versus 15, but was weaker. At around 96% for CD4 and about 87% for CD8, most primary-vaccination clones showed up again after the booster.

Template switching by 5'RACE produced TCR cDNA, adding a universal primer site and UMIs. TCRdb independently ran MiXCR on the 5' RACE reads; one entry per CDR3 protein. The data show 500,000 to 650,000 distinct CDR3 sequences, with less than 15% seen just once and more than 12% held by the top ten. Note on this clonotype: As yet, its antigen is unknown.

The CDR3 sequence is 16 residues long. Trimming cost V 2 bases and J 1 base; bases outside gene matches: 7. Per the germline V gene, CDR1 is SGHTA and CDR2 is FQGNSA. The chain employs TRBV7-2 and TRBJ1-1; 7 nucleotides match TRBD1. The clonotype comes from a man aged 25-45 years who received the YFV17D yellow fever vaccine. The source was PBMCs, collected on the day of the yellow fever booster vaccination. This CDR3 reads CASSLMTGWENTEAFF. CDR3 nucleotide sequence: TGTGCCAGCAGCTTAATGACAGGGTGGGAGAACACTGAAGCTTTCTTT.